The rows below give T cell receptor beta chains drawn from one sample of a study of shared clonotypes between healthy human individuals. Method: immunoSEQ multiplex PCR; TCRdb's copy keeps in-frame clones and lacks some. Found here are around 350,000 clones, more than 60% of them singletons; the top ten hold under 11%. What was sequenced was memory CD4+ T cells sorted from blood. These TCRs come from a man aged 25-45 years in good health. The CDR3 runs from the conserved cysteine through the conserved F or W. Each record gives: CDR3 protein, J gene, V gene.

CASSLSGTELLGANEKLFF TRBJ1-4 TRBV28
CASSPGVRGNAYEQYF TRBJ2-7 TRBV5-1
CASSTSGTNTGELFF TRBJ2-2 TRBV5-1
CASSSQDRAHEQYF TRBJ2-7 TRBV6-6
CASSLDFDFNEQFF TRBJ2-1 TRBV11-3
CASSLRAGEQPQHF TRBJ1-5 TRBV7-2
CASSSGLATYEQYF TRBJ2-7 TRBV7-2
CASREQRSSYNEQFF TRBJ2-1 TRBV2
CASSFSHEQFF TRBJ2-1 TRBV7-8
CASSPLQGMDGKLFF TRBJ1-4 TRBV18
CSAGAGGLVDEQYF TRBJ2-7 TRBV29-1
CASSQEVANTDTQYF TRBJ2-3 TRBV4-2
CASKLLLGRHGYTF TRBJ1-2 TRBV19
CAISETDRLSYEQYF TRBJ2-7 TRBV10-3
CASSDRSGYSDTQYF TRBJ2-3 TRBV7-8
CASSIGIPGELFF TRBJ2-2 TRBV19
CASSMGTGGRGSNQPQHF TRBJ1-5 TRBV19
CASSFGTAAYNEKLFF TRBJ1-4 TRBV5-5
CASSASGTSVEQYF TRBJ2-7 TRBV9
CASSDRGGKTQYF TRBJ2-5 TRBV19
CASSLGGTSTEAFF TRBJ1-1 TRBV7-9
CASSFKGGSMVEQFF TRBJ2-1 TRBV7-9
CASSGNGLNTGELFF TRBJ2-2 TRBV2
CASSLALGAEAFF TRBJ1-1 TRBV11-1
CASSQEGYGEYNEQFF TRBJ2-1 TRBV4-2
CASSLTGDRVDEQYF TRBJ2-7 TRBV5-1
CASSALTGATEAFF TRBJ1-1 TRBV2
CASRPLAGRYEQYF TRBJ2-7 TRBV28
CAREAASGNTIYF TRBJ1-3 TRBV30
CASSLGTRARPQHF TRBJ1-5 TRBV7-2
CASSIDQETQYF TRBJ2-5 TRBV19
CASSTGTGGTDTQYF TRBJ2-3 TRBV19
CASTTGISAQHF TRBJ1-5 TRBV6-6
CASSYTGTSGRETQYF TRBJ2-5 TRBV10-2
CASRGVGSGNTIYF TRBJ1-3 TRBV5-1
CASSNPSGRAGEQYF TRBJ2-7 TRBV5-4
CSVHDRKANYGCTF TRBJ1-2 TRBV29-1
CSPGVSDTQYF TRBJ2-3 TRBV20-1
CASSPTNQETQYF TRBJ2-5 TRBV18
CASSLDGTSGRTTGELFF TRBJ2-2 TRBV5-1
CASRITNSYNEQFF TRBJ2-1 TRBV27
CASSSKTGSYNEQFF TRBJ2-1 TRBV5-4